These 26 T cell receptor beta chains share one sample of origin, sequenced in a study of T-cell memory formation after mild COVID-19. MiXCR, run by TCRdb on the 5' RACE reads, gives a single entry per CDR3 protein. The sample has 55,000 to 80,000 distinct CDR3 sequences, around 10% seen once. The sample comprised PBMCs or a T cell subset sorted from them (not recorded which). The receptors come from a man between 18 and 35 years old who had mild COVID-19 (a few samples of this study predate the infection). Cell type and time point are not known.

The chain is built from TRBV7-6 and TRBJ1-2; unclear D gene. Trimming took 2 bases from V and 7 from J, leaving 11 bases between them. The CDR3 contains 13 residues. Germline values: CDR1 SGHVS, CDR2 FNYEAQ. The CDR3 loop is CASSLYGEGGYTF. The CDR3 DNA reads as TGTGCCAGCAGCTTATACGGCGAGGGTGGCTACACCTTC.

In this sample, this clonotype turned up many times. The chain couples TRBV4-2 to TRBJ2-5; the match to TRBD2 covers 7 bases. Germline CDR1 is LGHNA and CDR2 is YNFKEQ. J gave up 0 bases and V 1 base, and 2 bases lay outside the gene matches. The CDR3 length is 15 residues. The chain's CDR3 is CASSQGGTNQETQYF. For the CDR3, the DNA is TGTGCCAGCAGCCAAGGGGGGACTAACCAAGAGACCCAGTACTTC.

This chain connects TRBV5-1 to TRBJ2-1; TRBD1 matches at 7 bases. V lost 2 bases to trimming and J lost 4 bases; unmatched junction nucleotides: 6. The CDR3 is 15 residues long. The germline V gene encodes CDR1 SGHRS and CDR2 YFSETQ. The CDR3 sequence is CASSLDQQGYNEQFF. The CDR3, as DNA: TGCGCCAGCAGCTTAGACCAACAGGGGTACAATGAGCAGTTCTTC.

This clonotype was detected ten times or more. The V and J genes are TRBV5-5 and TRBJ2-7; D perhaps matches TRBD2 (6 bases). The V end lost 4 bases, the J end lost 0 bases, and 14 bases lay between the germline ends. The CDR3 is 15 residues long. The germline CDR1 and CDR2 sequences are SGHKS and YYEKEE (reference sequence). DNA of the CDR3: TGTGCCAGCAGCGCCGCGACCGGGAGCTCCTACGAGCAGTACTTC. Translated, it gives CASSAATGSSYEQYF. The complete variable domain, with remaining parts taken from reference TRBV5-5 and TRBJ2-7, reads DAGVTQSPTHLIKTRGQQVTLRCSPISGHKSVSWYQQVLGQGPQFIFQYYEKEERGRGNFPDRFSARQFPNYSSELNVNALLLGDSALYLCASSAATGSSYEQYFGPGTRLTVT.

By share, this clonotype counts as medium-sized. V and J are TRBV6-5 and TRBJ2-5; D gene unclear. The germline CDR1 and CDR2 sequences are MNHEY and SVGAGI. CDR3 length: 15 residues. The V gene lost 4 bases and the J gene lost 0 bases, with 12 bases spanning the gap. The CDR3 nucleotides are TGTGCCAGCAGTTTGGCTGCGACGTACCAAGAGACCCAGTACTTC. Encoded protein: CASSLAATYQETQYF.

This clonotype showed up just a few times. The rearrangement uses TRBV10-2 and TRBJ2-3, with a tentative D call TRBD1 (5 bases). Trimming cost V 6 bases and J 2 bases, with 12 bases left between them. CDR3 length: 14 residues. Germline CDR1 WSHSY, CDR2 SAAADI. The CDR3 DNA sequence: TGCGCCAGCAGCCGGACAAATCCCACAGATACGCAGTATTTT. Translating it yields CASSRTNPTDTQYF.

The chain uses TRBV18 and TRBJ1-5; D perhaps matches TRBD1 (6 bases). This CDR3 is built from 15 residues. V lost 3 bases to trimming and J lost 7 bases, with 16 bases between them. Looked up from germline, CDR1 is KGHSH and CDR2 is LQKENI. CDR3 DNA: TGTGCCAGCTCACCTACCGGGGGCGCGGAGCAGCCCCAGCATTTT. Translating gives CASSPTGGAEQPQHF.

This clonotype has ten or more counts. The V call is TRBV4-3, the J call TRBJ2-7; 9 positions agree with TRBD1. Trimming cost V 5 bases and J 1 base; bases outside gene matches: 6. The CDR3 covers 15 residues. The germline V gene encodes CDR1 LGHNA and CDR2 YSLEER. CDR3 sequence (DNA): TGCGCCAGCAGCTATGACAGGGGGGGATCCTACGAGCAGTACTTC. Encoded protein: CASSYDRGGSYEQYF.

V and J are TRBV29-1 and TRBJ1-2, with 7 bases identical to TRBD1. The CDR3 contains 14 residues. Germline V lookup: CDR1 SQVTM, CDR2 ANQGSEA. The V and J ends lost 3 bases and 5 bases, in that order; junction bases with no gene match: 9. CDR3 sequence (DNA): TGCAGCGTTGATGCAGGGGGTAGGAGATATGGCTACACCTTC. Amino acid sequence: CSVDAGGRRYGYTF.

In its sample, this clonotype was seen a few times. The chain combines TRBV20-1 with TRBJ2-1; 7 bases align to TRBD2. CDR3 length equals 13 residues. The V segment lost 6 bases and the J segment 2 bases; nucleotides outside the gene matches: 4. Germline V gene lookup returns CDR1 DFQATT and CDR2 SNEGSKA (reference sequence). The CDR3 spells CSAAGTTYNEQFF. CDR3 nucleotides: TGCAGTGCCGCCGGGACTACCTACAATGAGCAGTTCTTC.

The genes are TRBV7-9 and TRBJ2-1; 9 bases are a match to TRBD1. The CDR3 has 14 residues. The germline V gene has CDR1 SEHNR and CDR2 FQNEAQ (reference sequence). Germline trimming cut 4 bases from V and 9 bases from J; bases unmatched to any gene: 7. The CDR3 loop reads CASSSSGQGTEQFF. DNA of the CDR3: TGTGCCAGCAGCTCCTCGGGACAGGGTACTGAGCAGTTCTTC.

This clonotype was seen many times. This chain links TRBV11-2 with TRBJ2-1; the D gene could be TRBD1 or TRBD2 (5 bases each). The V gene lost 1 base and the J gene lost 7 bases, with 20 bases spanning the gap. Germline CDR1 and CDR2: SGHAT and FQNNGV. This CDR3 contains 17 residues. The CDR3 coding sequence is TGTGCCAGCAGCTTAGTCCCTGGGGCTATAACGGGGAATGAGCAGTTCTTC. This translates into CASSLVPGAITGNEQFF.

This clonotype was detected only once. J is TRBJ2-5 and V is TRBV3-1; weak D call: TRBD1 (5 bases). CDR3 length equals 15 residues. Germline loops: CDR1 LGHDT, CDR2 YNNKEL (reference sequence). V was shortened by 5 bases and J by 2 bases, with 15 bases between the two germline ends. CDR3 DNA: TGTGCCAGCAGCTATGGGGCTGACCCACAAGAGACCCAGTACTTC. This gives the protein CASSYGADPQETQYF.

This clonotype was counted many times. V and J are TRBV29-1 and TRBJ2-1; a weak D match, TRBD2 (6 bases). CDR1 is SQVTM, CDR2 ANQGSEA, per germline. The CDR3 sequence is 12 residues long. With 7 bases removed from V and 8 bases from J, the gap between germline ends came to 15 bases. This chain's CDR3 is CSAGRGGDEQFF. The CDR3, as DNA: TGCAGCGCAGGGCGGGGTGGCGATGAGCAGTTCTTC.

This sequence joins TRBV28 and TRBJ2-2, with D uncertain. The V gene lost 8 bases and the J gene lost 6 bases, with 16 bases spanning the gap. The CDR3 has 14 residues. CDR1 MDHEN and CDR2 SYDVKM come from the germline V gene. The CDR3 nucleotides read TGTGCCAGCGGCTATACTATGTACCCCGGGGAGCTGTTTTTT. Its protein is CASGYTMYPGELFF.

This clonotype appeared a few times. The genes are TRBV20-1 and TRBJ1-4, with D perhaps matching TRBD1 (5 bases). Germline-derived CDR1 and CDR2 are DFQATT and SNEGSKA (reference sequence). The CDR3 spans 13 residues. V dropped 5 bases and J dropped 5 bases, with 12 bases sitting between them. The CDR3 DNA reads TGCAGTGCTCCCCACGGGGGAAATGAAAAACTGTTTTTT. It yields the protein CSAPHGGNEKLFF.

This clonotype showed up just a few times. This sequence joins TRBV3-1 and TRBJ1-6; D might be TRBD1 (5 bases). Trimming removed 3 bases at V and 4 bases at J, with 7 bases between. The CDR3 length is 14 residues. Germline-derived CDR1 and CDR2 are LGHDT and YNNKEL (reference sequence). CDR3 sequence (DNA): TGTGCCAGCAGCCAGAGACAGTATAATTCACCCCTCCACTTT. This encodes CASSQRQYNSPLHF.

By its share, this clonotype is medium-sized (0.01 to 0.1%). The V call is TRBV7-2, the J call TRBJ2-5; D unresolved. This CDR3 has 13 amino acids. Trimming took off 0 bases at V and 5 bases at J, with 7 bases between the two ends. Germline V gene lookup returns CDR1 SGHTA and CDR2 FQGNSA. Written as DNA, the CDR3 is TGTGCCAGCAGCTTAGCAATTTCGGAGACCCAGTACTTC. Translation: CASSLAISETQYF. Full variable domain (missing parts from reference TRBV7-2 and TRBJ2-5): GAGVSQSPSNKVTEKGKDVELRCDPISGHTALYWYRQSLGQGLEFLIYFQGNSAPDKSGLPSDRFSAERTGGSVSTLTIQRTQQEDSAVYLCASSLAISETQYFGPGTRLLVL.

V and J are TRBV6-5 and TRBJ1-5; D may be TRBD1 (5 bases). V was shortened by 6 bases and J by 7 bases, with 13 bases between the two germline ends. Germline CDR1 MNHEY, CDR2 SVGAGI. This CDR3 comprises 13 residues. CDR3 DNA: TGTGCCAGCAGGCAGGGTATCTCCCAGCCCCAGCATTTT. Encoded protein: CASRQGISQPQHF.

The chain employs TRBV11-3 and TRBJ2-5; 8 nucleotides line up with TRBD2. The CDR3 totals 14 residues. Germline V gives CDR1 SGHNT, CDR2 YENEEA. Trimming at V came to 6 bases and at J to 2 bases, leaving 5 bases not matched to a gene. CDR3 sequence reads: CASSSGGAQETQYF. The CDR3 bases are TGTGCCAGCAGTTCGGGGGGGGCACAAGAGACCCAGTACTTC.

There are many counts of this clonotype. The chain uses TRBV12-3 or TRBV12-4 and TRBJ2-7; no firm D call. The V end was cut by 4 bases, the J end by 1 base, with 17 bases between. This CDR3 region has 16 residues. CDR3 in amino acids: CASSSPHIDGSYEQYF. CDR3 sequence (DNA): TGTGCCAGCAGTTCGCCCCACATCGATGGATCCTACGAGCAGTACTTC.

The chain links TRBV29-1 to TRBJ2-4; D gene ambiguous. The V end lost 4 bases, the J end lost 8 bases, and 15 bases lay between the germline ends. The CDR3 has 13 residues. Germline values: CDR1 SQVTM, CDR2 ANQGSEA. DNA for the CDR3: TGCAGCGTTGTCGGTCTATCGCCGCACATTCAGTACTTC. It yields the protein CSVVGLSPHIQYF.

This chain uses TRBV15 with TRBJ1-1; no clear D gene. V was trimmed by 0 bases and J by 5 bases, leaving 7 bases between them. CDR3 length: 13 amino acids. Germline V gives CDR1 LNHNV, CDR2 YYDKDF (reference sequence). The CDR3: CATSRDLETEAFF. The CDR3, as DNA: TGTGCCACCAGCAGAGATTTAGAGACTGAAGCTTTCTTT. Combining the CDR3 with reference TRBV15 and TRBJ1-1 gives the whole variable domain DAMVIQNPRYQVTQFGKPVTLSCSQTLNHNVMYWYQQKSSQAPKLLFHYYDKDFNNEADTPDNFQSRRPNTSFCFLDIRSPGLGDTAMYLCATSRDLETEAFFGQGTRLTVV.

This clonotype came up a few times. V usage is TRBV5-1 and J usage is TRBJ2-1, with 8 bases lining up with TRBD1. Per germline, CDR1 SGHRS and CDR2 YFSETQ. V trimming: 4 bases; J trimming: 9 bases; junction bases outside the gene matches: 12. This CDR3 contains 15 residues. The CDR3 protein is CASSPRTGTLGEQFF. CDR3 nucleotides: TGCGCCAGCAGCCCCCGGACAGGGACTTTGGGTGAGCAGTTCTTC.

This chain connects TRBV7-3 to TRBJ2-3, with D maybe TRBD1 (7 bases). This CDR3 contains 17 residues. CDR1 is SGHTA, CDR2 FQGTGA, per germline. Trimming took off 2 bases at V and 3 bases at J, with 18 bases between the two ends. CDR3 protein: CASSLFVAEGATDTQYF. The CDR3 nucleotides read TGTGCCAGCAGCTTATTCGTTGCGGAGGGGGCGACAGATACGCAGTATTTT. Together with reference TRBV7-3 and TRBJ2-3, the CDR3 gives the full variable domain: GAGVSQTPSNKVTEKGKYVELRCDPISGHTALYWYRQSLGQGPEFLIYFQGTGAADDSGLPNDRFFAVRPEGSVSTLKIQRTERGDSAVYLCASSLFVAEGATDTQYFGPGTRLTVL.

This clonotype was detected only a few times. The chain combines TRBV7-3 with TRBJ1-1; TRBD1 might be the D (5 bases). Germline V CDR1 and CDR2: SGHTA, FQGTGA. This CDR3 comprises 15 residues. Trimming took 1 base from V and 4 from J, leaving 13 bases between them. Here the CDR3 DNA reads TGTGCCAGCAGCTTAAGAGTGGGGGTCGGCACTGAAGCTTTCTTT. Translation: CASSLRVGVGTEAFF.